A few counts support the clone carrying this TCR beta chain. Using RNA transcripts as the source, TCR beta CDR3 regions were amplified. The primer set for the first-round RT-PCR of the TCR CDR3 was HTBI. TCRdb reanalysed the multiplex PCR reads using MiXCR and keeps one entry per CDR3 protein. The table has approximately 700,000 distinct CDR3 sequences, about 15% seen once. V shed 4 bases and J 7 bases; nucleotides not matched to a gene: 6. The germline CDR1 and CDR2 sequences are SGHTA and FQGTGA. The CDR3 extends over 14 amino acids. This sample is part of a study of T cells in Graves' hyperthyroidism and ophthalmopathy.

The chain recombines TRBV7-3 with TRBJ2-2; 7 nucleotides align to TRBD2. Source material: blood. The origin of this receptor is a man younger than 35 with Graves' hyperthyroidism. The CDR3 loop reads CASSSLSGFGELFF. For the CDR3, the DNA is TGTGCCAGCAGCTCCCTTAGCGGGTTCGGGGAGCTGTTTTTT.